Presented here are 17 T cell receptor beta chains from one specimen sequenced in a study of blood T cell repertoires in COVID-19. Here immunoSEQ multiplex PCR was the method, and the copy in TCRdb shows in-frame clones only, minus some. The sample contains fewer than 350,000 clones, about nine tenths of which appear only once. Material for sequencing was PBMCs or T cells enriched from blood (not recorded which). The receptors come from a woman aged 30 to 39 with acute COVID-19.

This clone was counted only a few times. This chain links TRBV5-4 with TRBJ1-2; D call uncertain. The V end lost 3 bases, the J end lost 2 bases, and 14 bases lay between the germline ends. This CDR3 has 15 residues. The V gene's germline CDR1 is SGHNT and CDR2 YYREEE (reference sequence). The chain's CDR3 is CASSSLEQRNYGYTF. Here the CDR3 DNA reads TGTGCCAGCAGCTCCCTGGAGCAGAGGAACTATGGCTACACCTTC.

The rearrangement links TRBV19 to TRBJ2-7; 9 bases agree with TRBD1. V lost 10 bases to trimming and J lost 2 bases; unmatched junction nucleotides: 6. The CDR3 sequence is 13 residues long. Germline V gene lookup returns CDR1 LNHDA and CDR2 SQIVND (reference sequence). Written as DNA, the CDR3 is TGTGCCATCAAACAGGGGGCGACCTACGAGCAGTACTTC. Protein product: CAIKQGATYEQYF.

The chain's CDR3 is CSVVLAGVYNEQFF. The CDR3 DNA is TGCAGCGTTGTTCTCGCGGGAGTCTACAATGAGCAGTTCTTC. The V gene is TRBV29-1, the J gene TRBJ2-1; 7 bases line up with TRBD2. V lost 4 bases, J lost 3 bases, and 6 bases stayed unmatched. Germline CDR1 and CDR2: SQVTM and ANQGSEA. This CDR3 region has 14 residues.

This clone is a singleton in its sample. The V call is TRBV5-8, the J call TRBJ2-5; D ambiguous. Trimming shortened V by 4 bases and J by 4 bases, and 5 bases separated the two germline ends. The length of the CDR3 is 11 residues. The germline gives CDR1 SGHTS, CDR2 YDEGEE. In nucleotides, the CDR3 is TGTGCCAGCAGCGTCCTAGAGACCCAGTACTTC. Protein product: CASSVLETQYF.

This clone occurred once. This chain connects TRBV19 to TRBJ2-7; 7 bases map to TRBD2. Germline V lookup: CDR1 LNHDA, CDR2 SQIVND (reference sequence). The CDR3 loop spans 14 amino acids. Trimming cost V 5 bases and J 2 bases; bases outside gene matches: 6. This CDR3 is CASSPLGGAYEQYF. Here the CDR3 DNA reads TGTGCCAGTAGTCCTCTTGGGGGGGCCTACGAGCAGTACTTC.

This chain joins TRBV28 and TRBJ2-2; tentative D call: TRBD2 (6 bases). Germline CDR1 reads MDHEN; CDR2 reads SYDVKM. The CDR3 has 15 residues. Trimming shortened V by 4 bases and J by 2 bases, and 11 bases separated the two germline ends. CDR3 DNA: TGTGCCAGCAGTTCGGGACTGAGAAACACCGGGGAGCTGTTTTTT. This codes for CASSSGLRNTGELFF.

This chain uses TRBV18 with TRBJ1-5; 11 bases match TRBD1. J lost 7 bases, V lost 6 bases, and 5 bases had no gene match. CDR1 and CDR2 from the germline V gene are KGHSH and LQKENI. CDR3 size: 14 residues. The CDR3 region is CASSGTGGNQPQHF. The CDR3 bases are TGTGCCAGCTCTGGGACAGGGGGTAACCAGCCCCAGCATTTT.

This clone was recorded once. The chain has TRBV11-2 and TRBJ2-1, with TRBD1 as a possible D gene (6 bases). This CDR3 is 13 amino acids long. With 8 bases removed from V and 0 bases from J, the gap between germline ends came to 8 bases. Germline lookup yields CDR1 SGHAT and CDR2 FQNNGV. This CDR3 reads CASRTDSYNEQFF. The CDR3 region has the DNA TGTGCCAGCCGGACAGACTCCTACAATGAGCAGTTCTTC.

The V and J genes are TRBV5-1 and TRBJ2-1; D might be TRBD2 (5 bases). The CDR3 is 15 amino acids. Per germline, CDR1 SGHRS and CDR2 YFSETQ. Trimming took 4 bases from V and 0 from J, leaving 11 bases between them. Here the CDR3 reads CASSGASGSYNEQFF. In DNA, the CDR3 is TGCGCCAGCAGCGGAGCCAGCGGCTCCTACAATGAGCAGTTCTTC. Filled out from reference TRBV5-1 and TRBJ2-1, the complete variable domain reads KAGVTQTPRYLIKTRGQQVTLSCSPISGHRSVSWYQQTPGQGLQFLFEYFSETQRNKGNFPGRFSGRQFSNSRSEMNVSTLELGDSALYLCASSGASGSYNEQFFGPGTRLTVL.

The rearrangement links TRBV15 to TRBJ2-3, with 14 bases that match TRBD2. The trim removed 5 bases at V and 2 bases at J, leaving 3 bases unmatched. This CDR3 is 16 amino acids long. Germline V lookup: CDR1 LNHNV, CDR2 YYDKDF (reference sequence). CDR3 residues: CATSGGLAGDTDTQYF. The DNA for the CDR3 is TGTGCCACCAGCGGGGGACTAGCGGGAGACACAGATACGCAGTATTTT.

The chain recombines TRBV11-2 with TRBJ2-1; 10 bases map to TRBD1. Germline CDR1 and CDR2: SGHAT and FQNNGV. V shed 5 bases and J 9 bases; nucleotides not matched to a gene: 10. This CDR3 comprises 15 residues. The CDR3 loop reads CASSPRQGASTEQFF. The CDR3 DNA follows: TGTGCCAGCAGCCCCAGACAGGGGGCGTCGACTGAGCAGTTCTTC.

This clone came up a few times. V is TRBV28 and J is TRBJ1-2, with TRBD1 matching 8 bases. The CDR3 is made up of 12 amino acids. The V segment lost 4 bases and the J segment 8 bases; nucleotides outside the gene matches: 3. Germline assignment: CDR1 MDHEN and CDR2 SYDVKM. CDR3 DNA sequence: TGTGCCAGCAGTTCGACAGGGGAAGGCTACACCTTC. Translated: CASSSTGEGYTF.

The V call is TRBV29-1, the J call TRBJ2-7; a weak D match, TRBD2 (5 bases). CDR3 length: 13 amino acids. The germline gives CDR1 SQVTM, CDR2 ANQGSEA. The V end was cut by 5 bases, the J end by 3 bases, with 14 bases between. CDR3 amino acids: CSVRDKLNYEQYF. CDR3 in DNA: TGCAGCGTTCGGGATAAATTAAACTACGAGCAGTACTTC.

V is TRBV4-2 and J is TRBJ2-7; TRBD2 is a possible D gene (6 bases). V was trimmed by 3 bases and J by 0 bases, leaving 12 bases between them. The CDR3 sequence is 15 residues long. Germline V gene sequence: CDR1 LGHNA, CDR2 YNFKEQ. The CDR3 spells CASSHPGGSSYEQYF. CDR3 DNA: TGTGCCAGCAGCCACCCAGGAGGGAGCTCCTACGAGCAGTACTTC.

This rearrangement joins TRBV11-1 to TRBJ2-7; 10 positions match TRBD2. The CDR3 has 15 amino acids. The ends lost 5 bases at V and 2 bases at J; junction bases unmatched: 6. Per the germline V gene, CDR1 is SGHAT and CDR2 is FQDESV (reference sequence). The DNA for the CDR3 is TGTGCCAGCAGCCCTGAAGCGGGAGGGCCCTACGAGCAGTACTTC. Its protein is CASSPEAGGPYEQYF. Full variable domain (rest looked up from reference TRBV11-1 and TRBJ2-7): EAEVAQSPRYKITEKSQAVAFWCDPISGHATLYWYRQILGQGPELLVQFQDESVVDDSQLPKDRFSAERLKGVDSTLKIQPAELGDSAMYLCASSPEAGGPYEQYFGPGTRLTVT.

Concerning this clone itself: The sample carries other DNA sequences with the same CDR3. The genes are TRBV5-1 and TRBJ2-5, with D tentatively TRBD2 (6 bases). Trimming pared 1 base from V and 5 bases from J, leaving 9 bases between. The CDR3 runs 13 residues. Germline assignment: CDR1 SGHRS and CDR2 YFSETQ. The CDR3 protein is CASSLTGGETQYF. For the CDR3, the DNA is TGCGCCAGCAGCTTGACTGGGGGGGAGACCCAGTACTTC.

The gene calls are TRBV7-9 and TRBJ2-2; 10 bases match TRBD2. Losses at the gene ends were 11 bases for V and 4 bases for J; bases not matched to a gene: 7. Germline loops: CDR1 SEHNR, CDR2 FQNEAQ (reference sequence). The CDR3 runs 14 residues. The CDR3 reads CAEASGRGTGELFF. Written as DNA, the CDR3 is TGTGCCGAAGCCAGCGGGAGGGGCACCGGGGAGCTGTTTTTT.